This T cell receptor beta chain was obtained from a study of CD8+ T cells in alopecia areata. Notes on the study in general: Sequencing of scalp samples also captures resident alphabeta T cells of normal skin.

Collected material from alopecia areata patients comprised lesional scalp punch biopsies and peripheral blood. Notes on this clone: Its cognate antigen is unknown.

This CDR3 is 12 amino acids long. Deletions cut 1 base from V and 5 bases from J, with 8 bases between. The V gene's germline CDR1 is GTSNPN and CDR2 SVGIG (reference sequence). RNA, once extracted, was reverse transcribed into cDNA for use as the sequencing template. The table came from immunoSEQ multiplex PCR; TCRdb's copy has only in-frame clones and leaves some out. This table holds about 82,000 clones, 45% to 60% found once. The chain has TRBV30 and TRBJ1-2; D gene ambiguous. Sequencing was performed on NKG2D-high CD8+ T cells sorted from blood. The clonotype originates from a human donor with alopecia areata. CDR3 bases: TGTGCCTGGAGTGGAGAGGGTTATGGCTACACCTTC. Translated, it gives CAWSGEGYGYTF.